Included here is one T cell receptor (beta chain) sequence, with context. Its antigen remains unidentified. Unmatched junction bases numbered 9, after V lost 1 base and J lost 6 bases. The CDR3 sequence is 16 residues long. Germline CDR1 is LGHNA and CDR2 is YSLEER. The data were produced by immunoSEQ multiplex PCR, yet TCRdb's version contains in-frame clones alone and is incomplete. Seen here are some 2,100,000 clones, about 92% observed once, and the top ten hold more than 1.5%. This sample stems from a study of shared clonotypes between healthy human individuals. Study in general: Donors had three CD4 naive, three CD4 memory, two CD8 naive and one CD8 memory plate apiece.

Study-wide results and caveats: Only blood samples were collected, and tissue repertoires likely differ. At large depth, rarefaction still showed sorted-subset sequencing to be incomplete. Richness estimates generally favored naive over memory subsets.

Naive CD8 cells lacked CD45RO, underwent positive selection for CCR7 and left out terminally differentiated effector memory CD45RA+ cells. The chain recombines TRBV4-3 with TRBJ2-1, with 7 bases lining up with TRBD1. This clonotype originated in a man younger than 35 in good health. Some clones in this sample may be carry-over from other donors' samples. Sequencing was performed on naive CD8+ T cells from PBMCs. The DNA of the CDR3 is TGCGCCAGCAGCCAAGCCTTGGGACAGCATAGCAATGAGCAGTTCTTC. Protein: CASSQALGQHSNEQFF.